This T cell receptor (beta chain) was recorded in a study of early T cells in non-severe SARS-CoV-2 infection. Background on the study: The input, bulk RNA from unsorted whole blood, was sequenced, and chains were unpaired.

Study-wide results and caveats: Sequences matched to VDJdb favored anti-spike CD8 responses, while private and CD4 specificities were missed.

The protocol attached unique molecular identifiers to individual cDNA molecules. A single record per CDR3 protein comes from TCRdb applying MiXCR to the 5' RACE reads. The data show about 59,000 distinct CDR3 sequences, less than 15% seen once. On this clonotype itself: Its specificity is not known.

V gave up 3 bases and J gave up 6 bases, with 9 bases separating them. This CDR3 contains 14 residues. Germline V gene sequence: CDR1 SGHAT, CDR2 FQNNGV. This receptor was identified in an adult who was a healthcare worker with PCR-confirmed SARS-CoV-2 infection or an uninfected control (not recorded which). The chain recombines TRBV11-2 with TRBJ1-6; no clear D. The specimen was whole blood, collected at baseline. In nucleotides, the CDR3 is TGTGCCAGCAGCTTTGGAGGTAGTAATTCACCCCTCCACTTT. Its translation is CASSFGGSNSPLHF.